The 31 T cell receptor beta chains below were found in one sample sequenced in a study of control samples from healthy donors and cancer patients. Produced via immunoSEQ multiplex PCR; TCRdb's table is partial and in-frame only. The sample lists about 72,000 clones; over 80% were seen once. Sequenced input: blood. The receptors come from a woman aged 55 to 70 in good health.

The chain links TRBV2 to TRBJ1-5; D uncertain. Trimming stripped 2 bases from V and 0 bases from J, with 8 bases between. Looked up from germline, CDR1 is SNHLY and CDR2 is FYNNEI. The CDR3 is 15 amino acids. This chain's CDR3 is CASSESGYSNQPQHF. The CDR3 bases are TGTGCCAGCAGTGAATCCGGGTATAGCAATCAGCCCCAGCATTTT.

The chain combines TRBV12-3 or TRBV12-4 with TRBJ2-3; D is perhaps TRBD1 or TRBD2 (5 bases each). The CDR3 covers 13 residues. The V and J ends lost 0 bases and 9 bases respectively, with 10 bases between them. DNA of the CDR3: TGTGCCAGCAGTTTAGCTGGGTGGGGGACGCAGTATTTT. It translates to CASSLAGWGTQYF.

This chain connects TRBV7-2 to TRBJ2-2; no reliable D call. With 5 bases removed from V and 6 bases from J, the gap between germline ends came to 13 bases. This CDR3 contains 14 residues. Germline values: CDR1 SGHTA, CDR2 FQGNSA. The CDR3 spells CASSAARRSGELFF. The CDR3 DNA reads TGTGCCAGCAGCGCAGCACGTCGGTCCGGGGAGCTGTTTTTT.

This chain joins TRBV10-1 and TRBJ2-5; 7 nucleotides line up with TRBD1. CDR1 is WNHNN and CDR2 is SYGVQD in the germline V gene (reference sequence). J lost 7 bases, V lost 3 bases, and 5 bases had no gene match. The CDR3 has 13 residues. This CDR3 is CASSEGQVRTQYF. The CDR3 bases are TGCGCCAGCAGTGAAGGACAGGTCCGGACCCAGTACTTC.

This clone occurred once. This chain links TRBV3-1 (or the pseudogene TRBV3-2) with TRBJ2-7, with D possibly TRBD1 on 6 matching bases. The CDR3 runs 15 residues. With 1 base removed from V and 3 bases from J, the gap between germline ends came to 13 bases. Per germline, CDR1 LGHDT and CDR2 YNNKEL (reference sequence). The DNA for the CDR3 is TGTGCCAGCAGCCAAGCGGTTGGACAGAACTACGAGCAGTACTTC. The encoded protein is CASSQAVGQNYEQYF.

This sequence joins TRBV29-1 and TRBJ2-7, with TRBD1 identical over 10 bases. Trimming took 5 bases from V and 7 from J; bases not matched to a gene: 14. Germline V gene lookup returns CDR1 SQVTM and CDR2 ANQGSEA. The length of the CDR3 is 15 residues. CDR3 residues: CSVRRGQGSSWEQYF. The CDR3, as DNA: TGCAGCGTTCGACGGGGACAGGGGTCGTCGTGGGAGCAGTACTTC.

V usage is TRBV5-1 and J usage is TRBJ2-1; D unresolved. The CDR3 contains 14 residues. CDR1 is SGHRS, CDR2 YFSETQ, per germline. Trimming took 5 bases from V and 5 from J, leaving 14 bases between them. CDR3 DNA: TGCGCCAGCAGATCACAGTCTCAAGACAATGAGCAGTTCTTC. Protein: CASRSQSQDNEQFF.

The genes are TRBV6-2 or TRBV6-3 and TRBJ1-1, with TRBD1 matching 8 bases. CDR3 length: 13 amino acids. Losses at the gene ends were 5 bases for V and 4 bases for J; bases not matched to a gene: 3. Per germline, CDR1 MNHEY and CDR2 SVGEGT. For the CDR3, the DNA is TGTGCCAGCAGTGACAGGGGTATCACTGAAGCTTTCTTT. This gives the protein CASSDRGITEAFF.

This clone appeared once. The rearrangement links TRBV4-1 to TRBJ2-3; 13 nucleotides match TRBD2. Germline assignment: CDR1 MGHRA and CDR2 YSYEKL. The J segment lost 2 bases and the V segment lost 4 bases, leaving 15 bases of the junction unmatched. The CDR3 spans 20 residues. CDR3 nucleotide sequence: TGCGCCAGCAGCCCCCCGACTAGCGGGAGGACCCGGGACTACACAGATACGCAGTATTTT. It codes for CASSPPTSGRTRDYTDTQYF.

In DNA form, the CDR3 reads TGCGCCAGCAGCTTGGATAGGGCAGATACGCAGTATTTT. Its protein is CASSLDRADTQYF. The rearrangement uses TRBV5-1 and TRBJ2-3; no definite D call. V was shortened by 0 bases and J by 4 bases, with 6 bases between the two germline ends. The CDR3 has 13 residues. CDR1 SGHRS and CDR2 YFSETQ come from the germline V gene.

This rearrangement joins TRBV6-2 or TRBV6-3 to TRBJ2-3; possible D gene TRBD1, 6 bases. The CDR3 is 16 residues long. The germline gives CDR1 MNHEY, CDR2 SVGEGT. V was pared by 4 bases and J by 2 bases, with 16 bases between. The CDR3 sequence: CASSWPLTGFTDTQYF. In DNA form, the CDR3 reads TGTGCCAGCAGTTGGCCCCTGACAGGCTTCACAGATACGCAGTATTTT.

CDR3: CASSRGLAGDGETQYF. The CDR3 nucleotides read TGTGCCAGCAGCCGGGGACTAGCGGGAGACGGGGAGACCCAGTACTTC. The chain recombines TRBV3-1 (or the pseudogene TRBV3-2) with TRBJ2-5; 14 nucleotides agree with TRBD2. The CDR3 has 16 amino acids. The V gene end was trimmed by 4 bases and the J gene end by 5 bases; junction bases not matched to a gene: 6. Per the germline V gene, CDR1 is LGHDT and CDR2 is YNNKEL (reference sequence).

The chain joins TRBV4-1 to TRBJ1-1; D remains ambiguous. The CDR3 is made up of 15 amino acids. The germline V gene encodes CDR1 MGHRA and CDR2 YSYEKL. Trimming shortened V by 1 base and J by 1 base, and 10 bases separated the two germline ends. The CDR3 protein is CASSQGSVGNTEAFF. The CDR3 DNA follows: TGCGCCAGCAGCCAAGGTAGTGTGGGGAACACTGAAGCTTTCTTT.

This chain connects TRBV27 to TRBJ1-4, with a possible D match to TRBD1 (5 bases). CDR1 is MNHEY and CDR2 is SMNVEV in the germline V gene (reference sequence). The CDR3 totals 13 residues. The V and J ends lost 5 bases and 4 bases respectively, with 8 bases between them. This CDR3 reads CASSPGLNEKLFF. The CDR3 DNA is TGTGCCAGCAGTCCGGGACTTAATGAAAAACTGTTTTTT.

V usage is TRBV19 and J usage is TRBJ1-5, with unresolved D. Germline V gene sequence: CDR1 LNHDA, CDR2 SQIVND (reference sequence). V lost 3 bases and J lost 3, with 12 bases in between. The CDR3 is made up of 15 amino acids. Here the CDR3 reads CASSILSQANQPQHF. The CDR3 coding sequence is TGTGCCAGTAGTATCTTATCCCAGGCCAATCAGCCCCAGCATTTT.

The chain is built from TRBV7-9 and TRBJ2-2, with D perhaps matching TRBD1 (5 bases). The CDR3 consists of 12 residues. V was shortened by 7 bases and J by 3 bases, with 6 bases between the two germline ends. Germline CDR1 reads SEHNR; CDR2 reads FQNEAQ (reference sequence). The chain's CDR3 is CASIRDTGELFF. In nucleotides, the CDR3 is TGTGCCAGCATCAGGGACACCGGGGAGCTGTTTTTT.

The sample holds one count of this clone. CDR3 in DNA: TGTGCCAGCAGCTTAGACAGGAGCTCCTACGAGCAGTACTTC. Its protein product is CASSLDRSSYEQYF. The rearrangement uses TRBV7-9 and TRBJ2-7, with D perhaps TRBD1 (5 bases). The CDR3 totals 14 residues. V dropped 1 base and J dropped 0 bases, with 7 bases sitting between them. The germline V gene encodes CDR1 SEHNR and CDR2 FQNEAQ (reference sequence).

V gene TRBV28 combines with J gene TRBJ2-1; 10 bases align to TRBD2. This CDR3 is 14 amino acids long. Germline CDR1 is MDHEN and CDR2 is SYDVKM. V trimming: 3 bases; J trimming: 7 bases; junction bases outside the gene matches: 3. The CDR3 nucleotides read TGTGCCAGCAGTTTGAGCGGGAGGGGTAATGAGCAGTTCTTC. The encoded protein is CASSLSGRGNEQFF.

This chain joins TRBV5-6 and TRBJ2-3, with 9 nucleotides matching TRBD2. Trimming took 4 bases from V and 3 from J; bases not matched to a gene: 3. Germline V gene sequence: CDR1 SGHDT, CDR2 YYEEEE. This CDR3 region has 14 residues. The CDR3 protein is CASSGLANTDTQYF. As DNA, the CDR3 is TGTGCCAGCAGCGGACTAGCGAATACAGATACGCAGTATTTT.

V gene TRBV5-1 combines with J gene TRBJ1-1; perhaps TRBD1 as D (6 bases). This CDR3 region has 14 residues. The V end lost 0 bases, the J end lost 4 bases, and 10 bases lay between the germline ends. CDR1 and CDR2 (germline): SGHRS, YFSETQ. This CDR3 reads CASSLEGDVTEAFF. The DNA for the CDR3 is TGCGCCAGCAGCTTGGAGGGGGATGTCACTGAAGCTTTCTTT.

This clone was seen a single time. The chain links TRBV5-1 to TRBJ2-7; D not resolved. Germline assignment: CDR1 SGHRS and CDR2 YFSETQ. V lost 0 bases, J lost 4 bases, and 14 bases lay in between. The CDR3 has 15 amino acids. The CDR3 loop is CASSLVGVGPYEQYF. The DNA of the CDR3 is TGCGCCAGCAGCTTGGTAGGAGTAGGGCCGTACGAGCAGTACTTC.

The chain is built from TRBV6-2 or TRBV6-3 and TRBJ2-3; a weak D match, TRBD1 (6 bases). The CDR3 totals 16 residues. Trimming pared 2 bases from V and 4 bases from J, leaving 16 bases between. CDR1 MNHEY and CDR2 SVGEGT come from the germline V gene. The CDR3: CASSYGGLLLADTQYF. Here the CDR3 DNA reads TGTGCCAGCAGTTACGGGGGCCTGTTATTAGCAGATACGCAGTATTTT.

The chain couples TRBV7-9 to TRBJ2-7; D is unclear. This CDR3 spans 12 amino acids. Germline assignment: CDR1 SEHNR and CDR2 FQNEAQ (reference sequence). The V and J ends lost 6 bases and 2 bases respectively, with 8 bases between them. Here the CDR3 DNA reads TGTGCCAGCAGTCCGGCCCCCTACGAGCAGTACTTC. Protein: CASSPAPYEQYF.

This chain uses TRBV25-1 with TRBJ2-1; D perhaps matches TRBD2 (6 bases). This CDR3 comprises 15 residues. Trimming pared 1 base from V and 3 bases from J, leaving 10 bases between. CDR1 MGHDK and CDR2 SYGVNS come from the germline V gene. The CDR3 sequence is CASSEFAGFYNEQFF. CDR3 coding DNA: TGTGCCAGCAGTGAATTTGCGGGATTCTACAATGAGCAGTTCTTC.

The rearrangement joins TRBV27 to TRBJ2-2, with D hard to call. This CDR3 is 16 amino acids long. Looked up from germline, CDR1 is MNHEY and CDR2 is SMNVEV (reference sequence). V was cut by 1 base and J by 0 bases, with 9 bases left in between. CDR3 amino acids: CASSLFLTSNTGELFF. The CDR3 DNA sequence: TGTGCCAGCAGTTTATTTCTGACTTCGAACACCGGGGAGCTGTTTTTT.

The gene calls are TRBV6-2 or TRBV6-3 and TRBJ2-1; 9 bases line up with TRBD2. CDR1 and CDR2 (germline): MNHEY, SVGEGT. The length of the CDR3 is 12 residues. V trimming: 1 base; J trimming: 14 bases; junction bases outside the gene matches: 3. DNA for the CDR3: TGTGCCAGCAGTTACTTAGCGGGAGATAAGTTCTTC. Translating it yields CASSYLAGDKFF.

This clone has only a few counts. The chain employs TRBV2 and TRBJ1-1, with TRBD1 matching 9 bases. CDR1 is SNHLY, CDR2 FYNNEI, per germline. V lost 7 bases to trimming and J lost 1 base; unmatched junction nucleotides: 10. CDR3 length equals 16 residues. In DNA form, the CDR3 reads TGTGCCAGCACGCCGGGACAGGGCCGGGGGAACACTGAAGCTTTCTTT. Residues: CASTPGQGRGNTEAFF.

The chain carries TRBV5-1 and TRBJ2-1, with 9 bases matching TRBD2. Trimming cost V 9 bases and J 14 bases; bases outside gene matches: 18. The CDR3 runs 14 residues. Per the germline V gene, CDR1 is SGHRS and CDR2 is YFSETQ. DNA of the CDR3: TGCGCCACTACCGGGACAGAGGCGGGAGGGGAGAAGTTCTTC. It encodes CATTGTEAGGEKFF.

The J gene is TRBJ2-3, the V gene TRBV7-2; weak D call: TRBD1 (5 bases). Germline-derived CDR1 and CDR2 are SGHTA and FQGNSA. V lost 3 bases, J lost 0 bases, and 10 bases lay in between. The length of the CDR3 is 15 residues. The CDR3 DNA reads as TGTGCCAGCAGCTTGTGGACATTCAGCACAGATACGCAGTATTTT. It codes for CASSLWTFSTDTQYF.

The sample holds one count of this clone. The chain couples TRBV20-1 to TRBJ2-2, with 13 bases identical to TRBD2. The trim removed 3 bases at V and 9 bases at J, leaving 7 bases unmatched. From germline, CDR1 is DFQATT and CDR2 SNEGSKA (reference sequence). The CDR3 consists of 15 residues. CDR3 region: CSASSLAGGGRELFF. DNA for the CDR3: TGCAGTGCTAGTTCACTAGCGGGAGGGGGCAGGGAGCTGTTTTTT.

This rearrangement joins TRBV19 to TRBJ1-1, with unresolved D. The CDR3 extends over 12 amino acids. Germline V gene data show CDR1 as LNHDA and CDR2 as SQIVND (reference sequence). V gave up 1 base and J gave up 2 bases, with 2 bases separating them. DNA for the CDR3: TGTGCCAGTAGTATAGGCAACACTGAAGCTTTCTTT. It yields the protein CASSIGNTEAFF.